What follows are 6 T cell receptor beta chains derived from one specimen sequenced in a study of blood T cell repertoires in COVID-19. Sequencing used immunoSEQ multiplex PCR; TCRdb keeps in-frame clones, though not all of them. The data contain tens of thousands of clones, roughly 74% of them singletons. Sequencing was carried out using peripheral blood. The receptor set was obtained from a human donor in a cohort sampled during active COVID-19.

CDR3 DNA: TGTGCCAGCAGTTTCGGCGGGGTTGAAAAACTGTTTTTT. Translated, it gives CASSFGGVEKLFF. The rearrangement joins TRBV12-3 or TRBV12-4 to TRBJ1-4; no reliable D call. V gave up 3 bases and J gave up 7 bases, with 9 bases separating them. The CDR3 consists of 13 residues.

The chain carries TRBV5-4 and TRBJ1-2, with 9 bases fitting TRBD1. J gave up 8 bases and V 5 bases, and 7 bases lay outside the gene matches. The CDR3 extends over 13 amino acids. Germline values: CDR1 SGHNT, CDR2 YYREEE (reference sequence). CDR3 bases: TGTGCCAGCAGGCCGACAGGGGGTCGGGGCTACACCTTC. Translation: CASRPTGGRGYTF.

This clone has only a few counts. V gene TRBV21-1 combines with J gene TRBJ2-7; the table calls TRBD2, which could not be checked here. TRBV21-1 is recorded as a pseudogene. This CDR3 region has 16 residues. CDR3 protein: CASSKDGPMFSYEQYF. CDR3 sequence (DNA): TGTGCCAGCAGCAAAGACGGTCCAATGTTTTCCTACGAGCAGTACTTC.

The V call is TRBV9, the J call TRBJ2-7, with 8 positions matching TRBD2. The CDR3 consists of 14 residues. Germline V CDR1 and CDR2: SGDLS, YYNGEE. With V trimmed by 4 bases and J by 3 bases, 6 bases remained unmatched. As DNA, the CDR3 is TGTGCCAGCAGCCCAGCCAGCGGGGGCTACGAGCAGTACTTC. Protein sequence: CASSPASGGYEQYF.

The V call is TRBV5-5, the J call TRBJ1-2, with D unclear. V lost 3 bases and J lost 4, with 10 bases in between. Per the germline V gene, CDR1 is SGHKS and CDR2 is YYEKEE (reference sequence). CDR3 size: 13 residues. CDR3 in DNA: TGTGCCAGCAGCTCGGCCGGACTCTATGGCTACACCTTC. This codes for CASSSAGLYGYTF.

DNA for the CDR3: TGTGCCAGCAGCCAAGTCCTAGTCGCCGAGCAGTACTTC. Its protein product is CASSQVLVAEQYF. This rearrangement joins TRBV3-1 (or the pseudogene TRBV3-2) to TRBJ2-7; D is ambiguous. Looked up from germline, CDR1 is LGHDT and CDR2 is YNNKEL (reference sequence). The CDR3 runs 13 residues. The V end was cut by 1 base, the J end by 6 bases, with 10 bases between.